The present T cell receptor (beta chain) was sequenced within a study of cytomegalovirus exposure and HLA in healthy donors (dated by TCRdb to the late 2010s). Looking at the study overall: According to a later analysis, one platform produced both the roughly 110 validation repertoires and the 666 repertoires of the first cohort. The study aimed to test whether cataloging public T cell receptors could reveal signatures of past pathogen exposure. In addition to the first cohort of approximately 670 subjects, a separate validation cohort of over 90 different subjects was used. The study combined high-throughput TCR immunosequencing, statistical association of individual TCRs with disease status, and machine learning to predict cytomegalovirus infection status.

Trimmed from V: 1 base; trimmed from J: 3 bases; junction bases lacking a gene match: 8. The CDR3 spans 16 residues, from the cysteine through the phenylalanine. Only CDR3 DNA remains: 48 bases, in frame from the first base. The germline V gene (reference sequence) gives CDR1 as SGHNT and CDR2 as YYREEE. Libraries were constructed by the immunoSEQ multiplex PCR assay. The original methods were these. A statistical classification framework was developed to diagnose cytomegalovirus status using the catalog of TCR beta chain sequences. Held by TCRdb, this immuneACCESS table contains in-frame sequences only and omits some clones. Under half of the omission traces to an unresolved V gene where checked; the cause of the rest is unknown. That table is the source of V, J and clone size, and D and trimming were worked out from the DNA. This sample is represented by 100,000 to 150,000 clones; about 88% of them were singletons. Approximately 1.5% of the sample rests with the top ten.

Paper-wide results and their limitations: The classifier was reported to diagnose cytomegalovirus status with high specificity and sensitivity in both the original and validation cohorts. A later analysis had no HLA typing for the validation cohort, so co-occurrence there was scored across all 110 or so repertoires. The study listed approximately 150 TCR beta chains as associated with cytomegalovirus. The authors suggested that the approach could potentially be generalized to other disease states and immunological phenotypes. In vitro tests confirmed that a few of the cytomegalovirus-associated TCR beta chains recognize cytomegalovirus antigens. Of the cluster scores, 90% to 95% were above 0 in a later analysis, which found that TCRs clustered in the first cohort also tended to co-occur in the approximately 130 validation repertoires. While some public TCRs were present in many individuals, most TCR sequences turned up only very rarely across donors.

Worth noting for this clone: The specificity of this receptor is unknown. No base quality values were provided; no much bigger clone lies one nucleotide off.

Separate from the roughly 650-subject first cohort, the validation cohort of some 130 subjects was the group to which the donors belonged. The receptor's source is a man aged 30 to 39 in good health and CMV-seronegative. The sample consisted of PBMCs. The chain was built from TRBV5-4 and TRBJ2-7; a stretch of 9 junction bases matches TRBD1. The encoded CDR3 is CASSLTGTGNVYEQYF. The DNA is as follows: TGTGCCAGCAGCTTGACCGGGACAGGGAATGTCTACGAGCAGTACTTC.